The present TCR beta chain was sequenced within a study of T-cell memory formation after mild COVID-19. General study findings and limits: The CD4+ clones that contracted clustered mainly within CM and EM, and the CD8+ clones concentrated in EMRA. Some clones that responded turned up in pre-infection memory, which suggests that cross-reactive memory joined in. Clones contracting across day 15 to 85 had a balanced CD4/CD8 profile; later expanding clones leaned CD4+. Researchers could not confirm that second-wave clones peaking on day 37 targeted SARS-CoV-2.

This clonotype was counted many times. Its antigen is currently unknown. TCRdb independently ran MiXCR on the 5' RACE reads; one entry per CDR3 protein. The sample contains 530,000 or so distinct CDR3 sequences, 17% of which appear only once. Input material: PBMCs or a T cell subset sorted from them (not recorded which). This TCR was recovered from an adult woman who had mild COVID-19 (a few samples of this study predate the infection). Cell type and time point are not known.

CDR3 residues: CSATSGSAYEQYF. CDR3 nucleotide sequence: TGCAGTGCTACTAGCGGGAGCGCCTACGAGCAGTACTTC. The J gene is TRBJ2-7, the V gene TRBV20-1, with 10 bases lining up with TRBD2. Germline V CDR1 and CDR2: DFQATT, SNEGSKA (reference sequence). The CDR3 sequence is 13 residues long. V lost 4 bases and J lost 2; bases outside the gene matches: 2.